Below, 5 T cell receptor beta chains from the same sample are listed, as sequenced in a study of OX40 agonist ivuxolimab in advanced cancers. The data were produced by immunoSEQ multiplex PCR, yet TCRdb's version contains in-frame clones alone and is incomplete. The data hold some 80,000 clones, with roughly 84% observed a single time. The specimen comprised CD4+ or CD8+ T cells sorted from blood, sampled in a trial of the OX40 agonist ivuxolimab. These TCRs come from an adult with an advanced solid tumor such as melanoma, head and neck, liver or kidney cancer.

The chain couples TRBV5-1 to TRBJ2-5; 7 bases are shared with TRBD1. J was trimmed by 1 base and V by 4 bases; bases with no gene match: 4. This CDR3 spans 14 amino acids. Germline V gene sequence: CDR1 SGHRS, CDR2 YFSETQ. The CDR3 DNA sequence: TGCGCCAGCAGCGCCCGGGACAGCCAAGAGACCCAGTACTTC. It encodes CASSARDSQETQYF.

The CDR3 bases are TGTGCCAGCAGCTTCTCGTCTTCCCCCGTCTACGAGCAGTACTTC. Translating it yields CASSFSSSPVYEQYF. The gene calls are TRBV21-1 and TRBJ2-7; the table names TRBD2, a call not compared with the DNA. TRBV21-1 is a recognized pseudogene. The CDR3 has 15 amino acids.

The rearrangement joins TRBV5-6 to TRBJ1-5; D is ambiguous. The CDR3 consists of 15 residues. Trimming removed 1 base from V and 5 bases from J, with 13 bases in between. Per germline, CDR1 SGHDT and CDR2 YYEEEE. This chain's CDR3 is CASSLLSVSHQPQHF. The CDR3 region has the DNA TGTGCCAGCAGCTTGTTGTCAGTTAGTCATCAGCCCCAGCATTTT.

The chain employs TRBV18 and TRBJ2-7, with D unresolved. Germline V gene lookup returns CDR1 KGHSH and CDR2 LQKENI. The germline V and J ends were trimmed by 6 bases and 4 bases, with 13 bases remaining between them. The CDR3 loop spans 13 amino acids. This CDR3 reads CASSQNERYEQYV. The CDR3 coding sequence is TGTGCCAGCTCCCAGAACGAGAGGTACGAGCAGTACGTC.

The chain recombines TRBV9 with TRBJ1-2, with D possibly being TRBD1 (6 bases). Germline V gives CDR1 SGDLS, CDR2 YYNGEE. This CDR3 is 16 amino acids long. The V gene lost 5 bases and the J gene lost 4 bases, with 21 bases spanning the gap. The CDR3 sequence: CASRFPLHGQTYGYTF. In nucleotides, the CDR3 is TGTGCCAGCAGGTTCCCCTTACATGGACAGACCTATGGCTACACCTTC.